The 17 T cell receptor beta chains below all came from one sample that was sequenced in a study of blood T cell repertoires in COVID-19. Repertoires were generated with immunoSEQ multiplex PCR, while TCRdb's copy carries only in-frame clones and drops some. The sample yields a few hundred thousand clones, just over 85% seen once. The material sequenced was PBMCs or T cells enriched from blood (not recorded which). The receptors stem from a woman in her forties with acute COVID-19.

The genes are TRBV3-1 (or the pseudogene TRBV3-2) and TRBJ1-2; 10 positions match TRBD1. From germline, CDR1 is LGHDT and CDR2 YNNKEL (reference sequence). The ends lost 0 bases at V and 8 bases at J; junction bases unmatched: 12. CDR3 length: 17 residues. This CDR3 reads CASSQDLSTGGGWGYTF. The CDR3 DNA follows: TGTGCCAGCAGCCAAGATCTTTCGACAGGGGGCGGTTGGGGCTACACCTTC.

J is TRBJ1-2 and V is TRBV25-1; unclear D gene. The CDR3 totals 13 residues. CDR1 and CDR2 from the germline V gene are MGHDK and SYGVNS. V lost 3 bases and J lost 4, with 9 bases in between. CDR3 nucleotides: TGTGCCAGCAGTGATGCGGGAGGCTATGGCTACACCTTC. Protein: CASSDAGGYGYTF.

The chain employs TRBV28 and TRBJ1-5, with D maybe TRBD1 (5 bases). Trimming took 6 bases from V and 6 from J, leaving 18 bases between them. The V gene's germline CDR1 is MDHEN and CDR2 SYDVKM. The CDR3 runs 15 residues. The CDR3 sequence is CASRRAGREVQPQHF. DNA for the CDR3: TGTGCCAGCAGGCGCGCAGGGCGAGAGGTTCAGCCCCAGCATTTT.

The V gene is TRBV28, the J gene TRBJ1-2; no clear D. The length of the CDR3 is 13 residues. CDR1 and CDR2 from the germline V gene are MDHEN and SYDVKM. Trimming stripped 6 bases from V and 6 bases from J, with 14 bases between. CDR3 region: CASRAAATDGYTF. CDR3 nucleotide sequence: TGTGCCAGCAGGGCGGCCGCCACGGATGGCTACACCTTC.

The chain links TRBV7-2 to TRBJ2-7; D possibly corresponds to TRBD1 (6 bases). Trimming took 5 bases from V and 6 from J, leaving 11 bases between them. This CDR3 has 12 residues. Germline-derived CDR1 and CDR2 are SGHTA and FQGNSA. CDR3: CASSPSRGEQYF. The CDR3, as DNA: TGTGCCAGCAGCCCCTCCAGGGGCGAGCAGTACTTC.

Regarding this clone: The identical CDR3 is also encoded by other nucleotide sequences in the sample. J is TRBJ2-7 and V is TRBV25-1, with a tentative D call TRBD1 (6 bases). The CDR3 length is 13 residues. Germline V gives CDR1 MGHDK, CDR2 SYGVNS. With 6 bases removed from V and 1 base from J, the gap between germline ends came to 10 bases. The chain's CDR3 is CASRGAGSYEQYF. CDR3 coding DNA: TGTGCCAGCAGGGGGGCCGGATCCTACGAGCAGTACTTC.

The chain employs TRBV6-8 and TRBJ2-5; 12 bases map to TRBD2. V shed 7 bases, J shed 2 bases, and the junction held 8 bases outside the gene matches. Per germline, CDR1 MNHGY and CDR2 SAAAGT. The CDR3 is 16 amino acids. The CDR3, as DNA: TGTGCCAGCAATCTAGGGACTAGCGGGCATCAAGAGACCCAGTACTTC. Protein sequence: CASNLGTSGHQETQYF.

The V gene is TRBV7-2, the J gene TRBJ1-2, with D perhaps TRBD1 (5 bases). Germline CDR1 reads SGHTA; CDR2 reads FQGNSA. Trimming removed 4 bases at V and 8 bases at J, with 20 bases between. The length of the CDR3 is 15 residues. CDR3 amino acids: CASSSIVVGRGGYTF. In nucleotides, the CDR3 is TGTGCCAGCAGCTCAATCGTGGTAGGAAGGGGCGGCTACACCTTC.

This sequence joins TRBV11-2 and TRBJ1-2; D unclear. The CDR3 length is 15 residues. In germline, CDR1 is SGHAT, CDR2 FQNNGV. V lost 0 bases and J 8 bases, leaving 16 bases between the germline ends. CDR3 bases: TGTGCCAGCAGCTTAGACGGTGCAGGTCTTATGGGCTACACCTTC. Its protein product is CASSLDGAGLMGYTF. The variable domain in full, completed from reference TRBV11-2 and TRBJ1-2, reads EAGVAQSPRYKIIEKRQSVAFWCNPISGHATLYWYQQILGQGPKLLIQFQNNGVVDDSQLPKDRFSAERLKGVDSTLKIQPAKLEDSAVYLCASSLDGAGLMGYTFGSGTRLTVV.

V usage is TRBV25-1 and J usage is TRBJ2-1, with 9 positions matching TRBD1. This CDR3 comprises 16 residues. Germline-derived CDR1 and CDR2 are MGHDK and SYGVNS. The junction had 12 bases not matched to a gene; V was cut back by 4 bases and J by 8 bases. The CDR3 nucleotides are TGTGCCAGCAGTGCCTACCGGGACAGGGTTAAGGATGAGCAGTTCTTC. Its protein is CASSAYRDRVKDEQFF. The full variable domain, in which reference TRBV25-1 and TRBJ2-1 provide the parts outside the CDR3, is EADIYQTPRYLVIGTGKKITLECSQTMGHDKMYWYQQDPGMELHLIHYSYGVNSTEKGDLSSESTVSRIRTEHFPLTLESARPSHTSQYLCASSAYRDRVKDEQFFGPGTRLTVL.

V is TRBV5-1 and J is TRBJ2-7; 8 nucleotides line up with TRBD1. Trimming removed 5 bases from V and 12 bases from J; junction bases left unmatched: 16. Germline assignment: CDR1 SGHRS and CDR2 YFSETQ. The length of the CDR3 is 14 residues. Here the CDR3 reads CASSPFWGGQGLYF. DNA of the CDR3: TGCGCCAGCAGTCCTTTTTGGGGTGGACAGGGCTTGTACTTC.

This clone was picked up one time. The chain carries TRBV5-1 and TRBJ1-1; 7 bases are a match to TRBD1. V lost 0 bases to trimming and J lost 1 base; unmatched junction nucleotides: 9. This CDR3 region has 17 residues. The germline gives CDR1 SGHRS, CDR2 YFSETQ. The CDR3 protein is CASSLVLTGVKNTEAFF. The CDR3 DNA reads as TGCGCCAGCAGCTTGGTCCTAACAGGGGTAAAGAACACTGAAGCTTTCTTT.

The chain recombines TRBV12-3 or TRBV12-4 with TRBJ1-2, with D possibly matching TRBD1 (5 bases). V was trimmed by 3 bases and J by 7 bases, leaving 12 bases between them. CDR3 length: 13 residues. The CDR3 DNA reads TGTGCCAGCAGTTTCAATCAGGGAGGTGGCTACACCTTC. Residues: CASSFNQGGGYTF.

This chain links TRBV4-3 with TRBJ2-2; possibly TRBD2 for D (5 bases). V was pared by 3 bases and J by 5 bases, with 13 bases between. Germline V CDR1 and CDR2: LGHNA, YSLEER. This CDR3 comprises 15 residues. The CDR3 DNA follows: TGCGCCAGCAGCCAGAGGGTCGGGTTAACCGGGGAGCTGTTTTTT. Residues: CASSQRVGLTGELFF.

V and J are TRBV10-1 and TRBJ2-7; no definite D call. Germline CDR1 and CDR2: WNHNN and SYGVQD (reference sequence). The CDR3 contains 10 residues. V lost 10 bases to trimming and J lost 4 bases, with 8 bases between them. In DNA, the CDR3 is TGCGCCACTCAACTATACGAGCAGTACTTC. It codes for CATQLYEQYF.

This clone was seen a few times. This CDR3 reads CASSMPGHTEAFF. The DNA of the CDR3 is TGTGCCAGCAGCATGCCAGGGCACACTGAAGCTTTCTTT. V usage is TRBV3-1 (or the pseudogene TRBV3-2) and J usage is TRBJ1-1; tentatively, D is TRBD1 (5 bases). With 5 bases removed from V and 3 bases from J, the gap between germline ends came to 10 bases. Germline V gives CDR1 LGHDT, CDR2 YNNKEL (reference sequence). This CDR3 has 13 residues.

The chain employs TRBV11-1 and TRBJ2-3, with TRBD2 matching 7 bases. Trimming at V came to 5 bases and at J to 0 bases, leaving 5 bases not matched to a gene. This CDR3 region has 15 residues. From germline, CDR1 is SGHAT and CDR2 FQDESV (reference sequence). The CDR3 nucleotides are TGTGCCAGCAGCACTAGCGCAGGGAGCACAGATACGCAGTATTTT. Its protein product is CASSTSAGSTDTQYF.